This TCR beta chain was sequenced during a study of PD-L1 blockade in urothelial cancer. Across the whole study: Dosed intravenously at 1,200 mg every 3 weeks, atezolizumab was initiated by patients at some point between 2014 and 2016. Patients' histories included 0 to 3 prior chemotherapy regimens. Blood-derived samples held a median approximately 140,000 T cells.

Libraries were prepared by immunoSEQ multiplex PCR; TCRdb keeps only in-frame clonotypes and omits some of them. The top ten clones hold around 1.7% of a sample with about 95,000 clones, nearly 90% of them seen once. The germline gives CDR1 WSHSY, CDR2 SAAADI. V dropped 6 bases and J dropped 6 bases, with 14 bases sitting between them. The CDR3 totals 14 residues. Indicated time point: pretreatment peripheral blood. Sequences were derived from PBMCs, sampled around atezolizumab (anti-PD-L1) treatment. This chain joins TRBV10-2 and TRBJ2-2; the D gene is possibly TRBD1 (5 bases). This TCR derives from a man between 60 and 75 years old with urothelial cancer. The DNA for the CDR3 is TGCGCCAGCAGCCTGGGAACAGGAGCCGGGGAGCTGTTTTTT. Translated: CASSLGTGAGELFF.